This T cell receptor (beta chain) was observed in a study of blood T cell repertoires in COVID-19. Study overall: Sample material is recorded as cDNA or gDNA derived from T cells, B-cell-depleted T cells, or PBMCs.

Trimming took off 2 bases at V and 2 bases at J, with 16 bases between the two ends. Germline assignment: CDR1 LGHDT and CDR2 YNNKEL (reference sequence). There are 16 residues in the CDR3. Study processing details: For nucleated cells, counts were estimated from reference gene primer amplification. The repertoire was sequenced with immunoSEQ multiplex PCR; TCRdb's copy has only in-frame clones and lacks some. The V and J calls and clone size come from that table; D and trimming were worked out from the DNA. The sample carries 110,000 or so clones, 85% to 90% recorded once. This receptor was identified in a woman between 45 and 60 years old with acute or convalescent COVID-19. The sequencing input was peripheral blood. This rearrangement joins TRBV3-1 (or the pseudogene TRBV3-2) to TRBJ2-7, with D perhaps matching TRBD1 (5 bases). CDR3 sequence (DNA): TGTGCCAGCAGCCAAACGGTCACAGGAGAAACCTACGAGCAGTACTTC. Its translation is CASSQTVTGETYEQYF.